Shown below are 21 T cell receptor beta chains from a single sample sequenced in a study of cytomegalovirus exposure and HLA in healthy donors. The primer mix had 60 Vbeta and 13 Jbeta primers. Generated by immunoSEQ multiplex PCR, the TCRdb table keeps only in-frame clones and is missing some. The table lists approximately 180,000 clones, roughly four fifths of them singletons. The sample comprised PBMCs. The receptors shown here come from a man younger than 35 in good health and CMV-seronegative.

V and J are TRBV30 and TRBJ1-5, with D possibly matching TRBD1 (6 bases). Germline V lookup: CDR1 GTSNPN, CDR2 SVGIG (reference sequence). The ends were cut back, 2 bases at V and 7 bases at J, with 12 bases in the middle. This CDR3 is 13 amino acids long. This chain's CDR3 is CAWSFTGKQPQHF. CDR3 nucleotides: TGTGCCTGGAGTTTCACAGGGAAACAGCCCCAGCATTTT. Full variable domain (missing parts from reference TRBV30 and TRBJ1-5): SQTIHQWPATLVQPVGSPLSLECTVEGTSNPNLYWYRQAAGRGLQLLFYSVGIGQISSEVPQNLSASRPQDRQFILSSKKLLLSDSGFYLCAWSFTGKQPQHFGDGTRLSIL.

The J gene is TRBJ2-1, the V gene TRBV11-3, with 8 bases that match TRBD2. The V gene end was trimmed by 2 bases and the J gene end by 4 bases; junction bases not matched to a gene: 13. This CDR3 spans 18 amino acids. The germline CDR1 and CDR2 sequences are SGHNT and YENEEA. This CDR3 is CASSLRGDRLAGYNEQFF. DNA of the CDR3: TGTGCCAGCAGCTTAAGGGGGGATCGGTTAGCGGGGTACAATGAGCAGTTCTTC.

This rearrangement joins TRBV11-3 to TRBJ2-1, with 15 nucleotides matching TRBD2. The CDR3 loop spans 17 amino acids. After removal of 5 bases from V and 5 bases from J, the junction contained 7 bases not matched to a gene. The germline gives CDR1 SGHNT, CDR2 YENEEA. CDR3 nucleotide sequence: TGTGCCAGCAGCCATGGACTAGCGGGAGGGTTGGACAATGAGCAGTTCTTC. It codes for CASSHGLAGGLDNEQFF.

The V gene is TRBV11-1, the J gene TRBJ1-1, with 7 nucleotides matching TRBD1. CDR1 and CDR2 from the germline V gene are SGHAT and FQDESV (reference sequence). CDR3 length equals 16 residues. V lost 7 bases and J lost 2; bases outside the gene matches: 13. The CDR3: CASKWTGHGANTEAFF. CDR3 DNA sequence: TGTGCCAGCAAATGGACAGGTCACGGGGCAAACACTGAAGCTTTCTTT. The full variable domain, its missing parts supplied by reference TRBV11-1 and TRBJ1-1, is EAEVAQSPRYKITEKSQAVAFWCDPISGHATLYWYRQILGQGPELLVQFQDESVVDDSQLPKDRFSAERLKGVDSTLKIQPAELGDSAMYLCASKWTGHGANTEAFFGQGTRLTVV.

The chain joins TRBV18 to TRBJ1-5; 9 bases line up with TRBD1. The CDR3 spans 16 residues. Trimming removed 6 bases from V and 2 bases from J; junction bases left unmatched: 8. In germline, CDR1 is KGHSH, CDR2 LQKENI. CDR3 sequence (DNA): TGTGCCAGCTCGATTACAGGGGGCGCAGGCAATCAGCCCCAGCATTTT. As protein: CASSITGGAGNQPQHF.

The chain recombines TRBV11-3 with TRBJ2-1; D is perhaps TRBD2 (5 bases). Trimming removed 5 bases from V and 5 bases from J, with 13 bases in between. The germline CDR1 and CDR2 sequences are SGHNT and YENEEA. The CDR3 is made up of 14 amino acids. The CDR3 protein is CASSPRRGDNEQFF. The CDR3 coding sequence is TGTGCCAGCAGCCCAAGACGGGGAGACAATGAGCAGTTCTTC.

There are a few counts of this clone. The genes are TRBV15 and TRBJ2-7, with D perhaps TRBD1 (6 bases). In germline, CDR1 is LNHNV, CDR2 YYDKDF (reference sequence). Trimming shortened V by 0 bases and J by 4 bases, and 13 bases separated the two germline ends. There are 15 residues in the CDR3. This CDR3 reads CATSREGAGRYEQYF. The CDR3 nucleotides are TGTGCCACCAGCAGAGAGGGGGCTGGGCGGTACGAGCAGTACTTC.

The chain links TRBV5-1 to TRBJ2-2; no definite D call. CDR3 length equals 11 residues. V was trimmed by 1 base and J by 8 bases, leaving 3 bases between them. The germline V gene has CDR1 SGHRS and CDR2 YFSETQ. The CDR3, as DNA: TGCGCCAGCAGCTTGCTGGGGGAGCTGTTTTTT. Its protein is CASSLLGELFF.

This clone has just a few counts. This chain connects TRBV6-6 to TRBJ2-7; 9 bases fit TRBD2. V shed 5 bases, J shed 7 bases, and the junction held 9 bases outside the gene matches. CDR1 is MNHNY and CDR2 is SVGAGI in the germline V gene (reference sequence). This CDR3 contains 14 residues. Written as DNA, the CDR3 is TGTGCCAGCAGTGACTTAGCGGGAGTGGCAGAGCAGTACTTC. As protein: CASSDLAGVAEQYF.

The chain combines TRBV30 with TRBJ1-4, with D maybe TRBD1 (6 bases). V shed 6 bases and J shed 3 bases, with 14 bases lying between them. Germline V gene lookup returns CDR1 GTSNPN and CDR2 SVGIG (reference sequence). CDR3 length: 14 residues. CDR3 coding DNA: TGTGCCTGTACCCAAACAGGGCCTAATGAAAAACTGTTTTTT. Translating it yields CACTQTGPNEKLFF.

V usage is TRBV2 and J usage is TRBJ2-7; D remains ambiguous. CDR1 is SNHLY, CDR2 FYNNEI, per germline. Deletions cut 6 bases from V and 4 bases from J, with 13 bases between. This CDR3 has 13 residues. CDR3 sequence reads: CASRIEQLYEQYF. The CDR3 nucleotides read TGTGCCAGCAGGATCGAACAGCTATACGAGCAGTACTTC.

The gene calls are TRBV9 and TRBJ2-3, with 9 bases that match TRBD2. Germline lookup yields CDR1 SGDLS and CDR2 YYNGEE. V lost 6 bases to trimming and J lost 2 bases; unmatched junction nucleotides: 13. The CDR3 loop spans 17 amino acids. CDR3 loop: CASTSRGSGGHTDTQYF. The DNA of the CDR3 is TGTGCCAGCACCTCACGTGGAAGCGGGGGGCACACAGATACGCAGTATTTT.

The CDR3 region has the DNA TGTGCCAGTAGAAGTGGACTAGCGGAAAATGAGCAGTTCTTC. Residues: CASRSGLAENEQFF. This rearrangement joins TRBV19 to TRBJ2-1; 10 nucleotides line up with TRBD2. V gave up 6 bases and J gave up 7 bases; unmatched junction bases: 6. Looked up from germline, CDR1 is LNHDA and CDR2 is SQIVND (reference sequence). The CDR3 covers 14 residues.

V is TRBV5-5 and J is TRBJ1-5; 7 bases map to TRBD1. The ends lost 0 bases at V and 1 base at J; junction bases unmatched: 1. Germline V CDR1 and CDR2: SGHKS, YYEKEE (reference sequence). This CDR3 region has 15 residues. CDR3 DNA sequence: TGTGCCAGCAGCTTGGGACAGGGAAGCAATCAGCCCCAGCATTTT. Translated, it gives CASSLGQGSNQPQHF.

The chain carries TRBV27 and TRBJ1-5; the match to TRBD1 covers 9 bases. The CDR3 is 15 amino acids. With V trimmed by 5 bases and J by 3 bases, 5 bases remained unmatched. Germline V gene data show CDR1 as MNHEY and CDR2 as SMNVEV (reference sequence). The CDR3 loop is CASSPGTGPNQPQHF. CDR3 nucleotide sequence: TGTGCCAGCAGTCCCGGGACAGGGCCCAATCAGCCCCAGCATTTT.

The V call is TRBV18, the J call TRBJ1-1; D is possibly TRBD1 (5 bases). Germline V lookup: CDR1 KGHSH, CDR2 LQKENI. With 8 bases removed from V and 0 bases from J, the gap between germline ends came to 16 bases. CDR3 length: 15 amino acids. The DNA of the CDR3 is TGTGCCAGCAGACGGGGGGAGATCATGAACACTGAAGCTTTCTTT. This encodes CASRRGEIMNTEAFF.

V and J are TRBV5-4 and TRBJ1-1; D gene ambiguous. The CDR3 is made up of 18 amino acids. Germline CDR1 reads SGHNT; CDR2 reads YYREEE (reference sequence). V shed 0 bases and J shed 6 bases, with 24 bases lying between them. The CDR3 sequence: CASSLVVGVITSRSEAFF. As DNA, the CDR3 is TGTGCCAGCAGCTTGGTAGTTGGTGTTATTACCTCTAGGTCTGAAGCTTTCTTT.

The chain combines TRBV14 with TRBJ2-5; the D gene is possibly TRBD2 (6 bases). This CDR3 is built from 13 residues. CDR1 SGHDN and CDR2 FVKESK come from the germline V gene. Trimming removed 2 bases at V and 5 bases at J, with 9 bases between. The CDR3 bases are TGTGCCAGCAGCCAAACAGGAGGGGAGACCCAGTACTTC. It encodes CASSQTGGETQYF.

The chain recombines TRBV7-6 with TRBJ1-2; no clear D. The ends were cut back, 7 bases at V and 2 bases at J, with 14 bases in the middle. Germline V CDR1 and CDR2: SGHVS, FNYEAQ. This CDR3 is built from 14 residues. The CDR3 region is CASTLGGPNYGYTF. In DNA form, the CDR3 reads TGTGCCAGCACCTTGGGAGGGCCGAACTATGGCTACACCTTC. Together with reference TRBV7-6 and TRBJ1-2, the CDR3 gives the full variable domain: GAGVSQSPRYKVTKRGQDVALRCDPISGHVSLYWYRQALGQGPEFLTYFNYEAQQDKSGLPNDRFSAERPEGSISTLTIQRTEQRDSAMYRCASTLGGPNYGYTFGSGTRLTVV.

The CDR3: CASSYTGQGTTGELFF. The CDR3 nucleotides read TGTGCCAGCAGTTACACGGGACAGGGGACCACCGGGGAGCTGTTTTTT. The rearrangement links TRBV6-6 to TRBJ2-2, with 10 bases that match TRBD1. Per germline, CDR1 MNHNY and CDR2 SVGAGI (reference sequence). With 2 bases clipped from V and 4 bases from J, the junction kept 4 bases outside the gene matches. The CDR3 covers 16 residues.

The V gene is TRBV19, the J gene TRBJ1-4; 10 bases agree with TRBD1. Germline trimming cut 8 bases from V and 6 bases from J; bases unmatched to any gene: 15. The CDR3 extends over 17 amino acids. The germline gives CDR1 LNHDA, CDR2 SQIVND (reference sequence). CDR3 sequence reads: CASGTLQGDRGHEKLFF. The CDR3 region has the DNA TGTGCCAGTGGAACCTTGCAGGGAGACAGGGGGCATGAAAAACTGTTTTTT.